This T cell receptor beta chain appears in the sequencing data of a study of cytomegalovirus exposure and HLA in healthy donors. Study conclusions and caveats: Among TCR beta chains, those listed as cytomegalovirus-associated numbered over 150.

Using immunoSEQ multiplex PCR, the repertoire was profiled, and TCRdb retains in-frame clones only, with some absent. The data contain tens of thousands of clones, roughly 94% of them singletons. This clone was detected once. Its target is unknown. The germline CDR1 and CDR2 sequences are SGHAT and FQDESV (reference sequence). Trimming cost V 5 bases and J 7 bases, with 14 bases left between them. This CDR3 has 13 amino acids. The donors belonged to the roughly 130-subject validation cohort, separate from the roughly 710-subject first cohort. The V and J genes are TRBV11-1 and TRBJ1-2, with unresolved D. Sequenced sample: PBMCs. This TCR derives from a woman aged 18-30 years in good health and CMV-seronegative. CDR3 protein: CASSQARGSGYTF. The DNA of the CDR3 is TGTGCCAGCAGCCAGGCCCGGGGAAGTGGCTACACCTTC.